Shown below are 6 T cell receptor beta chains from a single sample sequenced in a study of blood T cell repertoires in COVID-19. Produced via immunoSEQ multiplex PCR; TCRdb's table is partial and in-frame only. The sample has around 97,000 clones, approximately 84% seen once; the top ten hold around 9.3%. The sample was peripheral blood. The origin of the receptors is a man between 70 and 80 years old with acute or convalescent COVID-19.

The chain is built from TRBV3-1 (or the pseudogene TRBV3-2) and TRBJ1-3; D is ambiguous. CDR3 size: 13 residues. V was pared by 0 bases and J by 3 bases, with 3 bases between. Germline V gives CDR1 LGHDT, CDR2 YNNKEL (reference sequence). For the CDR3, the DNA is TGTGCCAGCAGCCAAGACTATGGAAACACCATATATTTT. Amino acids: CASSQDYGNTIYF.

The sample holds a few counts of this clone. The V call is TRBV28, the J call TRBJ1-2; no clear D. CDR1 MDHEN and CDR2 SYDVKM come from the germline V gene. This CDR3 has 12 residues. Trimming removed 7 bases at V and 3 bases at J, with 9 bases between. The CDR3 protein is CASTSSDYGYTF. The CDR3 nucleotides are TGTGCCAGCACTTCTAGCGACTATGGCTACACCTTC.

This clone was seen just once. Here the CDR3 reads CASRGRLQGDRAEAFF. The CDR3 coding sequence is TGTGCCAGTAGGGGACGACTACAGGGGGATAGGGCTGAAGCTTTCTTT. J is TRBJ1-1 and V is TRBV19, with 8 bases lining up with TRBD1. This CDR3 region has 16 residues. The trim removed 6 bases at V and 6 bases at J, leaving 15 bases unmatched. Germline CDR1 reads LNHDA; CDR2 reads SQIVND (reference sequence).

The V and J genes are TRBV5-1 and TRBJ1-2, with 8 bases fitting TRBD1. CDR1 is SGHRS, CDR2 YFSETQ, per germline. The CDR3 has 16 amino acids. With 2 bases clipped from V and 1 base from J, the junction kept 7 bases outside the gene matches. CDR3 coding DNA: TGCGCCAGCAGCTTCTCGACAGGGGAACTTAACTATGGCTACACCTTC. It specifies CASSFSTGELNYGYTF.

This clone has just a few counts. V is TRBV11-2 and J is TRBJ2-3; D unresolved. Germline V gene sequence: CDR1 SGHAT, CDR2 FQNNGV. The CDR3 runs 14 residues. Trimming took 11 bases from V and 2 from J, leaving 17 bases between them. The CDR3 is CASRLVANTDTQYF. In nucleotides, the CDR3 is TGTGCCTCTCGTCTGGTAGCAAACACAGATACGCAGTATTTT.

The CDR3 nucleotides are TGCAGCGTTGGTGGAGTAAACTATGGCTACACCTTC. Protein sequence: CSVGGVNYGYTF. This chain links TRBV29-1 with TRBJ1-2; D is uncertain. The V and J ends lost 4 bases and 2 bases respectively, with 8 bases between them. CDR3 length: 12 amino acids. The germline gives CDR1 SQVTM, CDR2 ANQGSEA.